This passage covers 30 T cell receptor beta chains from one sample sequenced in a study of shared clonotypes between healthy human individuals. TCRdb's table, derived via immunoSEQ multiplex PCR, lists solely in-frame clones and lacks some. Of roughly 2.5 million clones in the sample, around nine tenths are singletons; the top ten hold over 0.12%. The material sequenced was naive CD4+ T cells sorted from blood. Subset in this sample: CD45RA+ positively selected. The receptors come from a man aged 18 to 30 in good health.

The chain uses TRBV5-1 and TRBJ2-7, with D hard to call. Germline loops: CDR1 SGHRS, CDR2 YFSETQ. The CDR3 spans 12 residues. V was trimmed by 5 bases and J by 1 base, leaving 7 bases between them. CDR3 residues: CASSGGSYEQYF. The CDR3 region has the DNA TGCGCCAGCAGTGGCGGATCCTACGAGCAGTACTTC.

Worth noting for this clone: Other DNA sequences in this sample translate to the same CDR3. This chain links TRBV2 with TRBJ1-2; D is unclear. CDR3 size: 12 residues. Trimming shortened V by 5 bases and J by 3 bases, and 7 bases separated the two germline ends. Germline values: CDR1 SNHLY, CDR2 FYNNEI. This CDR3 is CASSREYYGYTF. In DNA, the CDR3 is TGTGCCAGCAGTCGGGAGTACTATGGCTACACCTTC. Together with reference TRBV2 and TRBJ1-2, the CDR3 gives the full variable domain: EPEVTQTPSHQVTQMGQEVILRCVPISNHLYFYWYRQILGQKVEFLVSFYNNEISEKSEIFDDQFSVERPDGSNFTLKIRSTKLEDSAMYFCASSREYYGYTFGSGTRLTVV.

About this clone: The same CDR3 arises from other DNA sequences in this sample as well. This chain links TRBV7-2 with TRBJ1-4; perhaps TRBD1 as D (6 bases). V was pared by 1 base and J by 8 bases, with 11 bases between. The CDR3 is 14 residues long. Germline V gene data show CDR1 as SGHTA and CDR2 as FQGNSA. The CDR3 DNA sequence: TGTGCCAGCAGCTTAGGGGGGCTAGGGGAAAAACTGTTTTTT. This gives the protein CASSLGGLGEKLFF.

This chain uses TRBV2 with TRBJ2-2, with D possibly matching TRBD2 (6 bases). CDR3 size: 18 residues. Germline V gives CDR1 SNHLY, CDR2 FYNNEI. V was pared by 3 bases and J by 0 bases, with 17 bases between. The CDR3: CASSEPTSWTPNTGELFF. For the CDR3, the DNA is TGTGCCAGCAGTGAGCCGACTAGTTGGACCCCGAACACCGGGGAGCTGTTTTTT.

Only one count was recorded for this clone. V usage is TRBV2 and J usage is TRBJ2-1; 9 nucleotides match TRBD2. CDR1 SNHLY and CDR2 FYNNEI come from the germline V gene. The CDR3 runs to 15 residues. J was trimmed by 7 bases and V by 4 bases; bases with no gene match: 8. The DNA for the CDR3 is TGTGCCAGCAGTGTCGAGACTAGCGGCCGGAATGAGCAGTTCTTC. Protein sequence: CASSVETSGRNEQFF.

CDR3 sequence: CASSVDSSNQPQHF. The CDR3 coding sequence is TGTGCCAGCAGCGTGGACAGTAGCAATCAGCCCCAGCATTTT. The chain has TRBV2 and TRBJ1-5; possible D gene TRBD1, 6 bases. The CDR3 contains 14 residues. The V and J ends lost 6 bases and 0 bases respectively, with 9 bases between them. The V gene's germline CDR1 is SNHLY and CDR2 FYNNEI.

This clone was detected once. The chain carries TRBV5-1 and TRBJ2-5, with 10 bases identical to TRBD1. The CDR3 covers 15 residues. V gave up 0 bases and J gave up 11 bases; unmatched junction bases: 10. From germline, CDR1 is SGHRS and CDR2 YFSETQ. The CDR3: CASSLDGQGVAEQYF. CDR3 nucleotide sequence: TGCGCCAGCAGCTTGGACGGACAGGGGGTTGCGGAGCAGTACTTC.

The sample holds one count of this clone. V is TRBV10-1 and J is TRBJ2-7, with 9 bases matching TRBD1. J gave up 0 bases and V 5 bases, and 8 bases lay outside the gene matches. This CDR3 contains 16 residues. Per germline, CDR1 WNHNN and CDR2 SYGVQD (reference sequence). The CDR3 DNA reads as TGCGCCAGCAGTATTGGACAGGGGCTGAACTCCTACGAGCAGTACTTC. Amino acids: CASSIGQGLNSYEQYF.

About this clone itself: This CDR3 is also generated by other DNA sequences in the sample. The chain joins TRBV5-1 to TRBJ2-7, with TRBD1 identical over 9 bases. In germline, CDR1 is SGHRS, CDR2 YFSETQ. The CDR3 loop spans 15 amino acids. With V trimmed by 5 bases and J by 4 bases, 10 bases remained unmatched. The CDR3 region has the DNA TGCGCCAGCAGTTCCTTAGGGACAGGGATTTACGAGCAGTACTTC. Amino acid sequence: CASSSLGTGIYEQYF.

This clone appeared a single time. The CDR3 nucleotides read TGTGCCAGCAGCTTAGGTCCCGGGCCGGCCCAGGAGACCCAGTACTTC. It is translated as CASSLGPGPAQETQYF. This chain connects TRBV7-2 to TRBJ2-5; D not certain. The ends were cut back, 1 base at V and 5 bases at J, with 17 bases in the middle. This CDR3 region has 16 residues. Per the germline V gene, CDR1 is SGHTA and CDR2 is FQGNSA.

The CDR3 bases are TGTGCCAGCCCAGGGACAGGACGCGGGGAAAGGTATTCACCCCTCCACTTT. It yields the protein CASPGTGRGERYSPLHF. The rearrangement uses TRBV21-1 and TRBJ1-6; the table's TRBD1 call for D was not verified on the DNA. TRBV21-1 is marked as a pseudogene. The CDR3 has 17 amino acids.

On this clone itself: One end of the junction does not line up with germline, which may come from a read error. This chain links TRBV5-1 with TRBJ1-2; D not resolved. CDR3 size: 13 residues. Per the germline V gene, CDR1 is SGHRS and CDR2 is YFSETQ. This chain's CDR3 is CASSLEESYGYIF. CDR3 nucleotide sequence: TGCGCCAGCAGCTTGGAGGAGTCCTATGGCTACATCTTC.

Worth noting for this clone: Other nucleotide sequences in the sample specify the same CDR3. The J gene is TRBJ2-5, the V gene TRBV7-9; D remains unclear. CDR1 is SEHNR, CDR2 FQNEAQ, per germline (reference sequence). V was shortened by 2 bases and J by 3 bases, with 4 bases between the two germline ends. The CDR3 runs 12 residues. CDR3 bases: TGTGCCAGCAGCTTACGGGAAGAGACCCAGTACTTC. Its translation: CASSLREETQYF. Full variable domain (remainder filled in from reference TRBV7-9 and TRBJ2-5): DTGVSQNPRHKITKRGQNVTFRCDPISEHNRLYWYRQTLGQGPEFLTYFQNEAQLEKSRLLSDRFSAERPKGSFSTLEIQRTEQGDSAMYLCASSLREETQYFGPGTRLLVL.

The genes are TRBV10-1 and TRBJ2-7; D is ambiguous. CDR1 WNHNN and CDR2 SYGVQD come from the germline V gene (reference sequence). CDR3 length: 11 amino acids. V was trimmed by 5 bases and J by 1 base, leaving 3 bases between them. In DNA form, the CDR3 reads TGCGCCAGCAGTTTGTCCTACGAGCAGTACTTC. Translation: CASSLSYEQYF.

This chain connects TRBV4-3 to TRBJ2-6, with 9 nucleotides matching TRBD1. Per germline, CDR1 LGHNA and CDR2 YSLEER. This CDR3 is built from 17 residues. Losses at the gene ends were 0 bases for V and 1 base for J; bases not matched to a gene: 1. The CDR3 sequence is CASSQDGTGSGANVLTF. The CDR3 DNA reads TGCGCCAGCAGCCAAGATGGGACAGGGTCTGGGGCCAACGTCCTGACTTTC.

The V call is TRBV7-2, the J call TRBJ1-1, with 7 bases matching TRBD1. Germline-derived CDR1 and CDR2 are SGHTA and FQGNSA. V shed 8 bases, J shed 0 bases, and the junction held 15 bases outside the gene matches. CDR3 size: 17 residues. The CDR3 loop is CASRKPGGSVMNTEAFF. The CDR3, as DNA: TGTGCCAGCCGGAAACCAGGGGGTTCGGTGATGAACACTGAAGCTTTCTTT.

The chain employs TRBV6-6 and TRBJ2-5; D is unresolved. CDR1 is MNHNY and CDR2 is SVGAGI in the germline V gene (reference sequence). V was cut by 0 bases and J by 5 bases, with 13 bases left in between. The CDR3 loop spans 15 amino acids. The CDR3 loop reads CASSYSWVSGETQYF. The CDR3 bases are TGTGCCAGCAGTTACTCGTGGGTATCGGGTGAGACCCAGTACTTC.

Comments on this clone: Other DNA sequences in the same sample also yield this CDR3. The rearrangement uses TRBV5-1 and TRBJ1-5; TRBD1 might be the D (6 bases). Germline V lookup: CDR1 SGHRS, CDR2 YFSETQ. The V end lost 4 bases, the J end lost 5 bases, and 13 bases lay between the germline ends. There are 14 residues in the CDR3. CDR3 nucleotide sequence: TGCGCCAGCAGCCTCGGGGGCGCCGATCAGCCCCAGCATTTT. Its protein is CASSLGGADQPQHF.

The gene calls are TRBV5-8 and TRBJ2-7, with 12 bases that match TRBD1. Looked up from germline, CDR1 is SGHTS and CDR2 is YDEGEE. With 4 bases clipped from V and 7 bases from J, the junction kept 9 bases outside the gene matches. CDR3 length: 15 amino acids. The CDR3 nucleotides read TGTGCCAGCAGCACCCCGGGACAGGGGGCTCAGGAGCAGTACTTC. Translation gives CASSTPGQGAQEQYF.

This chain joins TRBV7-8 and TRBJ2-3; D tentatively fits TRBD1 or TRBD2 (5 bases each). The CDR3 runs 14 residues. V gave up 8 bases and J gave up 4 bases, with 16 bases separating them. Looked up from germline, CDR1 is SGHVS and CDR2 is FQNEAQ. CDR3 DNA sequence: TGTGCCAGCCGCCAACGGGGCCAGGCAGATACGCAGTATTTT. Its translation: CASRQRGQADTQYF.

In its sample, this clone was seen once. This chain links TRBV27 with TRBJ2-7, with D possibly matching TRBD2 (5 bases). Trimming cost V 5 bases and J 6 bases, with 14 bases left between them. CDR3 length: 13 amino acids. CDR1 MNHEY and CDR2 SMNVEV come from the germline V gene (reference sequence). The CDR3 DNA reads TGTGCCAGCAGTCTAGTACTAGTTTTCGAGCAGTACTTC. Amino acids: CASSLVLVFEQYF.

CDR3 sequence (DNA): TGTGCCAGCAGTGACCACCCCTACAATGAGCAGTTCTTC. This sequence encodes CASSDHPYNEQFF. The J gene is TRBJ2-1, the V gene TRBV2; D unclear. The CDR3 has 13 residues. V was clipped by 3 bases and J by 2 bases, with 5 bases between them. Germline CDR1 is SNHLY and CDR2 is FYNNEI.

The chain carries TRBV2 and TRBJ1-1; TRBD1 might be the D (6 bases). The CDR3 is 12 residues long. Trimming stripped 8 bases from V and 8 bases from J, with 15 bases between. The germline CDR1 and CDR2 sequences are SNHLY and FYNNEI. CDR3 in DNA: TGTGCCAGCCACCAGGGGAATCTCGAAGCTTTCTTT. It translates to CASHQGNLEAFF.

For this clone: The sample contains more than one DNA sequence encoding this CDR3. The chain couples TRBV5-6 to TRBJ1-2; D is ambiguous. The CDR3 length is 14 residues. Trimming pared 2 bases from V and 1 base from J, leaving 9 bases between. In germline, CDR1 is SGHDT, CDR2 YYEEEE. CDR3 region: CASSLSGRNYGYTF. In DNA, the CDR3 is TGTGCCAGCAGCTTAAGTGGCCGTAACTATGGCTACACCTTC.

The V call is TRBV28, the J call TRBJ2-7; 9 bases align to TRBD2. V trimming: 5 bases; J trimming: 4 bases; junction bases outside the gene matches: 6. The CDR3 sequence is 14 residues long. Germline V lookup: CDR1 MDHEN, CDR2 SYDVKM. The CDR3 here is CASSDYAGGYEQYF. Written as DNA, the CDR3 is TGTGCCAGCAGTGACTATGCGGGGGGGTACGAGCAGTACTTC.

This CDR3 is CAWGTGGIGETQYF. The CDR3 coding sequence is TGTGCCTGGGGGACAGGGGGGATCGGGGAGACCCAGTACTTC. The genes are TRBV30 and TRBJ2-5; TRBD1 agrees at 11 bases. V lost 5 bases and J lost 5; bases outside the gene matches: 7. The germline V gene encodes CDR1 GTSNPN and CDR2 SVGIG (reference sequence). This CDR3 contains 14 residues.

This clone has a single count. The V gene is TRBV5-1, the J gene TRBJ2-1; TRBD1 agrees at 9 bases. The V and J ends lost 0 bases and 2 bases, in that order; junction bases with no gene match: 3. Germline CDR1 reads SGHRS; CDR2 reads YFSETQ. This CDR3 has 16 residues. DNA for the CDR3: TGCGCCAGCAGCTTGGATGGGACAGGGACCTACAATGAGCAGTTCTTC. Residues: CASSLDGTGTYNEQFF.

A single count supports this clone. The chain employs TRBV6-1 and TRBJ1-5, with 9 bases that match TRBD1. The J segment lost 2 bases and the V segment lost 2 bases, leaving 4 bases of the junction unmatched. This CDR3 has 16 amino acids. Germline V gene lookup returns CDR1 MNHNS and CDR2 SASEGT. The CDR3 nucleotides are TGTGCCAGCAGTGAAAGAACAGGGGGCGGCAATCAGCCCCAGCATTTT. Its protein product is CASSERTGGGNQPQHF.

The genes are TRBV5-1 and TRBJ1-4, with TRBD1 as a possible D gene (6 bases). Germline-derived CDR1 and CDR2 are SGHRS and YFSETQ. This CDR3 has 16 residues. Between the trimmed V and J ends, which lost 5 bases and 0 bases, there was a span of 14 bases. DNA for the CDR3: TGCGCCAGCAGTGCAGGGGCGCCTGCAACTAATGAAAAACTGTTTTTT. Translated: CASSAGAPATNEKLFF.

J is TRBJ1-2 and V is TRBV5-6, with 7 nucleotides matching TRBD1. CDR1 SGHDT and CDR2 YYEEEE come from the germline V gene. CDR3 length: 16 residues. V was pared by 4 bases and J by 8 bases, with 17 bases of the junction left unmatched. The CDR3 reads CASSAIDRAPFGGYTF. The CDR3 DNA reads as TGTGCCAGCAGCGCGATAGACAGGGCCCCCTTTGGAGGCTACACCTTC.